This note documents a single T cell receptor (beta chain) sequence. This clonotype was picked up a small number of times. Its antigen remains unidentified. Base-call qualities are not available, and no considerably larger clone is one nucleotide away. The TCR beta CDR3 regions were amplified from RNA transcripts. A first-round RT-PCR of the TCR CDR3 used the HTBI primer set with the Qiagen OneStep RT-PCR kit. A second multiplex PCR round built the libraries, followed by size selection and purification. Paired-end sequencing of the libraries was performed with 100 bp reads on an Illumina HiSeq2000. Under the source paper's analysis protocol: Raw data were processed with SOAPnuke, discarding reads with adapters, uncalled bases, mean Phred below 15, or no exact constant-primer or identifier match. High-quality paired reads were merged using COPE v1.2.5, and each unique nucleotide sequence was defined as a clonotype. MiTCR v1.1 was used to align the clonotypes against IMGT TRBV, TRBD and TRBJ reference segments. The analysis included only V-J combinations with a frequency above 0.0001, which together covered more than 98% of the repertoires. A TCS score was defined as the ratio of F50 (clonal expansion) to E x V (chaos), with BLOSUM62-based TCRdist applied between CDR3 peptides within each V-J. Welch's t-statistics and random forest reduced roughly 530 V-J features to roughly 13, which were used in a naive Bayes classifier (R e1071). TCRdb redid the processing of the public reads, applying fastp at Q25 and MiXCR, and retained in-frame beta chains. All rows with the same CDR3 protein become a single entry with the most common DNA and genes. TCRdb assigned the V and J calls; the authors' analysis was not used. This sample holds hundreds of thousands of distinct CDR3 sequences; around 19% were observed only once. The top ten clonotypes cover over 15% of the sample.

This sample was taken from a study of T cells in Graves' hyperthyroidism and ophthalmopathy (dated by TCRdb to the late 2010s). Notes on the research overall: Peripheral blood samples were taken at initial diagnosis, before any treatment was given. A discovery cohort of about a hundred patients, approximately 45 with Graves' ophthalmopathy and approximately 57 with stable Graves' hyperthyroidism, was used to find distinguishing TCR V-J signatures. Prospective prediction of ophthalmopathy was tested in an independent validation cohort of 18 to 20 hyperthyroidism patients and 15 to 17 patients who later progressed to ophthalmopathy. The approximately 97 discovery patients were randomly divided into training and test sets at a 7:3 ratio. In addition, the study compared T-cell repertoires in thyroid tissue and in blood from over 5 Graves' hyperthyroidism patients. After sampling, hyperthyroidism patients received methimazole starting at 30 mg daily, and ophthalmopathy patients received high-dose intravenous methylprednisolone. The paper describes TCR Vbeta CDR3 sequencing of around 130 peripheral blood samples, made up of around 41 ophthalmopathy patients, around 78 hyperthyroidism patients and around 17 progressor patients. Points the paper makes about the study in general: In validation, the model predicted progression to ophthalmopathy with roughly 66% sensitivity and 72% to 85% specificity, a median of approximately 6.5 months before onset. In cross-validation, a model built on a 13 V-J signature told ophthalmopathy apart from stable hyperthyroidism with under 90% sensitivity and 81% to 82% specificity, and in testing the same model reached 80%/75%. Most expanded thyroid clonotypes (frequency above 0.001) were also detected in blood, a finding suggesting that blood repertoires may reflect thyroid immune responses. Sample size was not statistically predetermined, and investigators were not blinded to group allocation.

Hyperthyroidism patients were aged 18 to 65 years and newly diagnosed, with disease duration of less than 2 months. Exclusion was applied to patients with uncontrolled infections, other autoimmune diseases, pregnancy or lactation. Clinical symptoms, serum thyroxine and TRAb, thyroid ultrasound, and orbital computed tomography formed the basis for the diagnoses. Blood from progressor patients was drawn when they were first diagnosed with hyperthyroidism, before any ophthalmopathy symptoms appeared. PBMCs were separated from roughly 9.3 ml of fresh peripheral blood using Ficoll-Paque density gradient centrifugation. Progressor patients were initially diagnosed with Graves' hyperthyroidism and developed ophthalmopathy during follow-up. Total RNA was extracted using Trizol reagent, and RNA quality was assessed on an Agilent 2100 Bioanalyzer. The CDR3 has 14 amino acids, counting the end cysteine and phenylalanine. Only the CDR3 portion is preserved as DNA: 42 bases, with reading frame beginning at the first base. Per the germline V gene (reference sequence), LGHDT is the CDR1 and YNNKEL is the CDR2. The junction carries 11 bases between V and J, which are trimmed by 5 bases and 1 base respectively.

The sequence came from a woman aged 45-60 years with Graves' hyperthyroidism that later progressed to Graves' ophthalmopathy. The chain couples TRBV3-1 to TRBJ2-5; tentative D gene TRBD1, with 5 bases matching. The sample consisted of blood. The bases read TGTGCCAGCAGCGACCCCAGGGCCCAAGAGACCCAGTACTTC. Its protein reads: CASSDPRAQETQYF.